A selection of T cell receptor beta chains follows, all from one sample in a study of early T cells in non-severe SARS-CoV-2 infection. TCRdb re-analysed the 5' RACE reads in MiXCR, keeping a single row per CDR3 protein. The sample records 85,000 to 120,000 distinct CDR3 sequences, under 15% being singletons. The source material was whole blood. The source is an adult who was a healthcare worker with PCR-confirmed SARS-CoV-2 infection or an uninfected control (not recorded which). The CDR3 runs from the conserved cysteine through the conserved F or W. A D gene is named only where the DNA matches it firmly. Not every row has a clone size; where given, it reads once, few, many or a size class.

d_call: NA
clone_size: NA
j_call: TRBJ2-7
v_call: TRBV7-2
cdr3_length: 14
cdr3_aa: CASSKGRKAYEQYF
cdr3_nt: TGTGCCAGCAGTAAGGGGCGGAAAGCCTACGAGCAGTACTTC

d_call: NA
clone_size: few
j_call: TRBJ1-6
v_call: TRBV27
cdr3_length: 8
cdr3_aa: CASSLWLF
cdr3_nt: TGTGCCAGCAGTTTATGGTTATTT

d_call: NA
clone_size: NA
j_call: TRBJ2-1
v_call: TRBV29-1
cdr3_length: 15
cdr3_aa: CSVVPLASSYNEQFF
cdr3_nt: TGCAGCGTTGTACCCCTTGCTAGCTCCTACAATGAGCAGTTCTTC

d_call: NA
clone_size: few
j_call: TRBJ1-1
v_call: TRBV13
cdr3_length: 13
cdr3_aa: CASSPEAGRVAFF
cdr3_nt: TGTGCCAGCAGCCCAGAGGCAGGGAGAGTGGCTTTCTTT

d_call: TRBD1
clone_size: few
j_call: TRBJ2-3
v_call: TRBV7-9
cdr3_length: 16
cdr3_aa: CASSLVGTGVTDTQYF
cdr3_nt: TGTGCCAGCAGCTTAGTGGGGACAGGGGTCACAGATACGCAGTATTTT

d_call: NA
clone_size: many
j_call: TRBJ2-1
v_call: TRBV4-1
cdr3_length: 15
cdr3_aa: CASSPTPLSYNEQFF
cdr3_nt: TGCGCCAGCAGCCCAACCCCGCTTTCCTACAATGAGCAGTTCTTC

d_call: NA
clone_size: few
j_call: TRBJ2-7
v_call: TRBV20-1
cdr3_length: 10
cdr3_aa: CSAGRSEQYF
cdr3_nt: TGCAGTGCTGGACGTAGCGAGCAGTACTTC

d_call: NA
clone_size: few
j_call: TRBJ2-6
v_call: TRBV7-8
cdr3_length: 17
cdr3_aa: CASSSTRTGSGANVLTF
cdr3_nt: TGTGCCAGCAGCTCAACGCGTACAGGGTCTGGGGCCAACGTCCTGACTTTC

d_call: NA
clone_size: NA
j_call: TRBJ2-1
v_call: TRBV9
cdr3_length: 16
cdr3_aa: CASSAPGELTGGEQFF
cdr3_nt: TGTGCCAGCAGCGCCCCTGGGGAGCTTACGGGTGGTGAGCAGTTCTTC

d_call: NA
clone_size: few
j_call: TRBJ2-1
v_call: TRBV29-1
cdr3_length: 11
cdr3_aa: CSSRRSDEQFF
cdr3_nt: TGCAGCAGCCGGAGGTCCGATGAGCAGTTCTTC

d_call: NA
clone_size: NA
j_call: TRBJ2-7
v_call: TRBV2
cdr3_length: 12
cdr3_aa: CASRPGLTEQYF
cdr3_nt: TGTGCCAGCAGGCCGGGACTCACCGAGCAGTACTTC

d_call: NA
clone_size: many
j_call: TRBJ2-7
v_call: TRBV18
cdr3_length: 14
cdr3_aa: CASSPPKGSYEQYF
cdr3_nt: TGTGCCAGCTCACCACCGAAGGGTTCCTACGAGCAGTACTTC

d_call: NA
clone_size: NA
j_call: TRBJ2-2
v_call: TRBV29-1
cdr3_length: 15
cdr3_aa: CSVPGQGGDTGELFF
cdr3_nt: TGCAGCGTTCCCGGACAGGGAGGGGACACCGGGGAGCTGTTTTTT

d_call: TRBD2
clone_size: NA
j_call: TRBJ2-1
v_call: TRBV5-5
cdr3_length: 16
cdr3_aa: CASSLGSGSFWGEQFF
cdr3_nt: TGTGCCAGCAGCTTGGGTAGCGGGAGCTTTTGGGGTGAGCAGTTCTTC